This TCR beta chain originates from a study of graft-versus-host responses after intestinal transplantation. Comments on this clone: Its antigen remains unknown.

General study results and limits: Early post-transplant HvG declines were associated with peak circulating GvH clone levels.

In germline, CDR1 is MNHEY, CDR2 SVGAGI. The CDR3 runs to 16 residues. V shed 1 base and J 4 bases; nucleotides not matched to a gene: 5. TCRdb keeps only in-frame clones here, not all; method: immunoSEQ multiplex PCR. The sample lists around 20,000 clones, around 79% occurring once. The source is a human patient who received an intestinal transplant, so some T cells may come from the graft donor. Sequenced here: PBMCs, sampled 14 days after transplant. The chain carries TRBV6-5 and TRBJ2-3; 10 nucleotides match TRBD1. The DNA for the CDR3 is TGTGCCAGCAGTTACTGGGGACAGGGGACTCCAGATACGCAGTATTTT. This codes for CASSYWGQGTPDTQYF.